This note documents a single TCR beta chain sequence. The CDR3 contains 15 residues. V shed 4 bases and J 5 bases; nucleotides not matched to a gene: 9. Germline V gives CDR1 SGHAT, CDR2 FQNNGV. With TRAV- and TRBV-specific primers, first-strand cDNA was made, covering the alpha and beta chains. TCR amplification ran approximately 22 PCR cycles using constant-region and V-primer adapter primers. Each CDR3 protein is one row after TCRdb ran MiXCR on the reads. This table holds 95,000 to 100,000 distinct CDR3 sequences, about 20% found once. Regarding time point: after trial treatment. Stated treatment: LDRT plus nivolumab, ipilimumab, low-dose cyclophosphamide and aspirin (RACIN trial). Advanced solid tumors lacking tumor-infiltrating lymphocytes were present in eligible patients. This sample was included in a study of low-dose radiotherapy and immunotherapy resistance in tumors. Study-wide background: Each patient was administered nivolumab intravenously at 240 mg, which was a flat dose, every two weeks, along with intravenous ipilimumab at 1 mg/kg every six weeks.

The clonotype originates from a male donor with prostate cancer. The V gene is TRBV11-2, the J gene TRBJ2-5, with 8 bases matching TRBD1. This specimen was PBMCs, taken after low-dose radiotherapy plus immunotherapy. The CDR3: CASSSGQGVSETQYF. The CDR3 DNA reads TGTGCCAGCAGCTCCGGACAGGGAGTGTCGGAGACCCAGTACTTC.